This T cell receptor beta chain emerged from a study of response to subunit inactivated influenza vaccine. Study findings and constraints: Each seasonal influenza vaccination recruits few new T cells, the authors suggested.

From the RT-PCR reads, TCRdb called clonotypes with MiXCR, one entry per CDR3 protein. The profile shows some 500,000 distinct CDR3 sequences, over 10% of them singletons. The CDR3 is 15 amino acids. Trimming stripped 2 bases from V and 5 bases from J, with 15 bases between. Germline lookup yields CDR1 SGDLS and CDR2 YYNGEE. On this clonotype itself: Its specificity is not known.

The source of this sequence is a middle-aged man who received an inactivated influenza vaccine. The rearrangement uses TRBV9 and TRBJ2-3, with D perhaps matching TRBD2 (6 bases). The sequenced sample was PBMCs from blood, obtained roughly 6 weeks after vaccination. CDR3 region: CASSVSSARIDTQYF. The CDR3 nucleotides are TGTGCCAGCAGCGTCTCTAGCGCCCGAATAGATACGCAGTATTTT.